The next 16 T cell receptor beta chains were all read from a single sample in a study of shared clonotypes between healthy human individuals. The data were produced by immunoSEQ multiplex PCR, yet TCRdb's version contains in-frame clones alone and is incomplete. This table has around 700,000 clones, around three quarters appearing once. The material sequenced was memory CD4+ T cells sorted from blood. Subset in this sample: CD45RA-negative fraction. All receptors derive from a woman in her twenties or thirties in good health.

This chain joins TRBV2 and TRBJ1-2, with D possibly being TRBD1 (6 bases). The CDR3 is made up of 13 amino acids. Germline values: CDR1 SNHLY, CDR2 FYNNEI. Between the trimmed V and J ends, which lost 6 bases and 4 bases, there was a span of 12 bases. The CDR3, as DNA: TGTGCCAGCAGAGAAACAGGGTCCTATGGCTACACCTTC. As protein: CASRETGSYGYTF. Full variable domain (remainder filled in from reference TRBV2 and TRBJ1-2): EPEVTQTPSHQVTQMGQEVILRCVPISNHLYFYWYRQILGQKVEFLVSFYNNEISEKSEIFDDQFSVERPDGSNFTLKIRSTKLEDSAMYFCASRETGSYGYTFGSGTRLTVV.

In this sample, this clone turned up a few times. This chain connects TRBV27 to TRBJ2-3; possible D gene TRBD2, 5 bases. The CDR3 runs 16 residues. Between the trimmed V and J ends, which lost 4 bases and 1 base, there was a span of 15 bases. Germline V lookup: CDR1 MNHEY, CDR2 SMNVEV (reference sequence). In nucleotides, the CDR3 is TGTGCCAGCAGTTCATGGACCGGCGGGCGCACAGATACGCAGTATTTT. It encodes CASSSWTGGRTDTQYF.

V gene TRBV5-1 combines with J gene TRBJ1-1, with 8 bases matching TRBD1. CDR1 is SGHRS, CDR2 YFSETQ, per germline. The CDR3 sequence is 15 residues long. Trimming removed 4 bases from V and 6 bases from J; junction bases left unmatched: 11. The CDR3 bases are TGCGCCAGCAGCAGCCGCCCCGGACAGGGTCCTGAAGCTTTCTTT. It yields the protein CASSSRPGQGPEAFF.

The chain is built from TRBV7-9 and TRBJ1-4; unclear D gene. The CDR3 has 15 amino acids. The V end lost 5 bases, the J end lost 0 bases, and 10 bases lay between the germline ends. Looked up from germline, CDR1 is SEHNR and CDR2 is FQNEAQ (reference sequence). The CDR3: CASSDLEATNEKLFF. The CDR3 DNA sequence: TGTGCCAGCAGCGATCTCGAAGCAACTAATGAAAAACTGTTTTTT.

The CDR3 sequence: CASSPDRRAEQETQYF. The CDR3 bases are TGCGCCAGCAGCCCCGACCGCAGGGCCGAGCAAGAGACCCAGTACTTC. The chain has TRBV4-1 and TRBJ2-5, with a weak D call TRBD1 (5 bases). The V and J ends lost 4 bases and 2 bases respectively, with 17 bases between them. Germline CDR1 reads MGHRA; CDR2 reads YSYEKL. This CDR3 spans 16 amino acids.

V and J are TRBV15 and TRBJ2-5; 9 nucleotides match TRBD1. The CDR3 runs 15 residues. Trimming cost V 1 base and J 5 bases; bases outside gene matches: 5. Germline CDR1 reads LNHNV; CDR2 reads YYDKDF (reference sequence). In DNA, the CDR3 is TGTGCCACCAGCAGAGGCGGGACAGGGCGGGAGACCCAGTACTTC. Protein sequence: CATSRGGTGRETQYF.

This chain links TRBV28 with TRBJ2-7; no clear D. Germline CDR1 is MDHEN and CDR2 is SYDVKM. V gave up 4 bases and J gave up 0 bases, with 19 bases separating them. This CDR3 has 17 amino acids. Written as DNA, the CDR3 is TGTGCCAGCAGTTCCCACTTTCACGAGGTAAGCTCCTACGAGCAGTACTTC. Translation: CASSSHFHEVSSYEQYF.

This clone was seen ten or more times. The chain is built from TRBV6-5 and TRBJ2-5; either TRBD1 or TRBD2 may fit D (5 bases each). Trimming shortened V by 6 bases and J by 4 bases, and 15 bases separated the two germline ends. Germline V gives CDR1 MNHEY, CDR2 SVGAGI. The CDR3 is 14 residues long. The CDR3 loop reads CASSSYGTGETQYF. As DNA, the CDR3 is TGTGCCAGCAGCTCCTACGGGACGGGAGAGACCCAGTACTTC.

The chain employs TRBV28 and TRBJ2-1; D unclear. The CDR3 has 13 amino acids. Germline loops: CDR1 MDHEN, CDR2 SYDVKM. V lost 5 bases to trimming and J lost 6 bases, with 11 bases between them. Here the CDR3 reads CASSANPTNEQFF. The CDR3, as DNA: TGTGCCAGCAGTGCAAACCCGACCAATGAGCAGTTCTTC.

The chain uses TRBV11-2 and TRBJ1-2; TRBD1 is a possible D gene (6 bases). Trimming cost V 5 bases and J 5 bases, with 15 bases left between them. Germline V gene sequence: CDR1 SGHAT, CDR2 FQNNGV. The CDR3 is 14 amino acids. In DNA, the CDR3 is TGTGCCAGCAGCCTGGGCGGGACAACTTATGGCTACACCTTC. Encoded protein: CASSLGGTTYGYTF.

V usage is TRBV6-1 and J usage is TRBJ1-2, with TRBD1 matching over 7 bases. CDR1 and CDR2 from the germline V gene are MNHNS and SASEGT. This CDR3 contains 14 residues. Unmatched junction bases numbered 9, after V lost 7 bases and J lost 4 bases. This CDR3 reads CASIWDSSTYGYTF. The CDR3 nucleotides read TGTGCCAGCATTTGGGACAGCTCTACCTATGGCTACACCTTC.

This clone showed up just once. The sample contains more than one DNA sequence encoding this CDR3. The genes are TRBV5-1 and TRBJ1-1, with 8 bases aligning to TRBD1. The CDR3 length is 14 residues. Germline V lookup: CDR1 SGHRS, CDR2 YFSETQ. V was clipped by 4 bases and J by 2 bases; unmatched bases: 4. In DNA, the CDR3 is TGCGCCAGCAGCAGGACAGGGCGTAACACTGAAGCTTTCTTT. Amino acids: CASSRTGRNTEAFF.

In regard to this clone: This specimen includes other DNA sequences encoding the same CDR3. The rearrangement links TRBV5-1 to TRBJ2-1, with 7 bases aligning to TRBD2. The CDR3 runs 15 residues. The germline V gene has CDR1 SGHRS and CDR2 YFSETQ. With V trimmed by 0 bases and J by 3 bases, 3 bases remained unmatched. The CDR3 region is CASSLASSGYNEQFF. The DNA of the CDR3 is TGCGCCAGCAGCTTGGCTTCTAGCGGCTACAATGAGCAGTTCTTC.

CDR3 nucleotide sequence: TGTGCCAGCAGCTTGGTTCCGGGAGATACGCAGTATTTT. Its translation: CASSLVPGDTQYF. The V and J genes are TRBV5-4 and TRBJ2-3, with D unclear. This CDR3 is 13 amino acids long. Trimming took 0 bases from V and 5 from J, leaving 7 bases between them. CDR1 is SGHNT and CDR2 is YYREEE in the germline V gene (reference sequence).

As concerns this clone: The sample carries other DNA sequences with the same CDR3. The J gene is TRBJ2-7, the V gene TRBV6-1; D ambiguous. This CDR3 region has 14 residues. Per the germline V gene, CDR1 is MNHNS and CDR2 is SASEGT. The V end was cut by 3 bases, the J end by 2 bases, with 11 bases between. CDR3 residues: CASSEGWAPYEQYF. CDR3 nucleotides: TGTGCCAGCAGTGAGGGCTGGGCCCCCTACGAGCAGTACTTC.

In this sample, this clone turned up a few times. This sample also contains other DNA sequences that code for the same CDR3. The chain recombines TRBV6-5 with TRBJ2-3; D unresolved. V gave up 5 bases and J gave up 0 bases, with 3 bases separating them. The CDR3 contains 12 residues. Germline CDR1 is MNHEY and CDR2 is SVGAGI. The CDR3 loop reads CASSGSTDTQYF. The CDR3 DNA reads TGTGCCAGCAGTGGTAGCACAGATACGCAGTATTTT.